This TCR beta chain comes out of a study of blood T cell repertoires in COVID-19. Across the whole study: PBMCs, B-cell-depleted T cells, or T cells were the source of the cDNA or gDNA that made up the material.

The participants were between about 18 and 90 years old and came from 20 to 30 US areas. All recovered Cohort 3 donors got two negative PCRs, got clearance, or saw symptom resolution. Assay used: immunoSEQ multiplex PCR; TCRdb lists only in-frame clones, some missing. This sample has approximately 300,000 clones, with 70% to 90% found just once. The CDR3 length is 15 residues. In germline, CDR1 is SGHAT, CDR2 FQNNGV. The V gene end was trimmed by 5 bases and the J gene end by 7 bases; junction bases not matched to a gene: 9. Sequenced material: PBMCs or T cells enriched from blood (not recorded which). The chain links TRBV11-2 to TRBJ2-7; 12 positions match TRBD1. This receptor was obtained from a woman under 30 who had recovered from COVID-19. In DNA form, the CDR3 reads TGTGCCAGCAGCCGGTTGGGACAGGGGGCGACTGAGCAGTACTTC. This translates into CASSRLGQGATEQYF.